Described below is a single T cell receptor beta chain sequence and its context. Survey-level immunoSEQ v3.0 assays were run. Data came from immunoSEQ multiplex PCR; TCRdb stores just in-frame clones and leaves some out. The table includes tens of thousands of clones, around 85% detected once. The data derive from a study of long-term antiretroviral therapy in people with HIV. The trim removed 2 bases at V and 4 bases at J, leaving 5 bases unmatched. The germline CDR1 and CDR2 sequences are SGHRS and YFSETQ. The CDR3 is 14 residues long. The V and J genes are TRBV5-1 and TRBJ1-1; TRBD1 agrees at 7 bases. This TCR was sampled from a woman aged 50 to 60 with HIV. The sample in question was unsorted PBMCs, obtained 3.1 years after starting antiretroviral therapy. This CDR3 reads CASSFTGAVTEAFF. The CDR3 nucleotides are TGCGCCAGCAGCTTTACAGGGGCGGTCACTGAAGCTTTCTTT.